This T cell receptor beta chain was sequenced during a study of early T cells in non-severe SARS-CoV-2 infection (dated by TCRdb to the early 2020s). About the study as a whole: TCR sequencing used bulk RNA from unsorted whole blood, so alpha and beta chains could not be paired. Paper-wide results and their limitations: VDJdb matching was skewed toward anti-spike CD8 responses and likely underestimated virus-specific expansions by missing private and CD4 specificities.

CDR1 and CDR2 were assigned from the germline V gene (reference sequence) as WNHNN and SYGVQD. Reading from cysteine to phenylalanine, the CDR3 counts 14 amino acids. Of all the DNA, just the CDR3 is kept, 42 bases in frame from base 1. V has 5 bases trimmed and J has 2 bases trimmed; junction bases matching no gene number 6. The study was a case-control design nested within a healthcare worker cohort in London, UK, with weekly nasopharyngeal swab PCR tests and blood sampling. Healthcare workers were enrolled in the week of the UK lockdown, from 23 to 31 March 2020, and were followed every week for up to roughly 16 weeks. As concerns this clonotype: Its antigen remains unidentified. No base quality information exists; no much larger clone differs at one position.

Libraries were built with 5' RACE. Sequenced using a NextSeq 500. In the TCR library protocol, unique molecular identifiers were attached to individual cDNA molecules to correct for PCR bias and sequencing error. Both TCR alpha and beta chains were sequenced, and tight co-correlation was observed between alpha and beta sequence abundances in each sample. From the authors' description of their analysis: Decombinator V4 was used to annotate TCR sequences for V gene, J gene and CDR3. Expanded TCRs were defined as changing significantly between any two time points under a Poisson model with p below 0.0001. TCR abundances were normalised to the total number of TCRs sequenced in each sample and reported as counts per million. MAIT TCRs were defined by TRAV1-2 paired with TRAJ12, TRAJ20 or TRAJ33, and iNKT TCRs by TRAV10 paired with TRAJ18. VDJdb, accessed on 1 November 2021, was searched for TCRs annotated for CMV, EBV and SARS-CoV-2, and TCRs annotated for more than one antigen were excluded. TCRdb redid the processing of the public reads, applying fastp at Q25 and MiXCR, and retained in-frame beta chains. Each entry is one CDR3 protein sequence, shown with its most common DNA and genes. The V and J calls here are based on TCRdb, not the publication. The sample table shows about 40,000 distinct CDR3 sequences, and 20% to 25% are seen once. Approximately 4.5% of the sample is held by the ten biggest clonotypes.

The sequenced sample was whole blood, obtained at baseline. The sequence was collected from an adult who was a healthcare worker with PCR-confirmed SARS-CoV-2 infection or an uninfected control (not recorded which). The sequence joins TRBV10-1 to TRBJ2-7; 7 junctional bases match TRBD1. The nucleotide sequence is TGCGCCAGCAGTCCAGACAGGGATGCCTACGAGCAGTACTTC. This yields the protein CASSPDRDAYEQYF.